The 18 T cell receptor beta chains given below trace back to one sample, sequenced in a study of blood T cell repertoires in COVID-19. TCRdb's table, derived via immunoSEQ multiplex PCR, lists solely in-frame clones and lacks some. Of 100,000 to 150,000 clones listed, about 72% are singletons. Sample: peripheral blood. The receptors come from a woman in her sixties or seventies with acute or convalescent COVID-19.

V gene TRBV29-1 combines with J gene TRBJ2-5, with 8 bases aligning to TRBD1. In germline, CDR1 is SQVTM, CDR2 ANQGSEA. V lost 6 bases and J lost 2; bases outside the gene matches: 8. The CDR3 extends over 14 amino acids. In nucleotides, the CDR3 is TGCAGCGTAGCACAGGGGGTGGTACAAGAGACCCAGTACTTC. It codes for CSVAQGVVQETQYF.

DNA of the CDR3: TGTGCCAGCAGCACTAGCGGACTAAACACAGATACGCAGTATTTT. It specifies CASSTSGLNTDTQYF. The genes are TRBV6-4 and TRBJ2-3; 8 bases fit TRBD2. V shed 6 bases and J 2 bases; nucleotides not matched to a gene: 7. Germline V gene data show CDR1 as MRHNA and CDR2 as SNTAGT. The CDR3 runs to 15 residues.

The chain couples TRBV5-6 to TRBJ2-2; maybe TRBD1 (5 bases). The CDR3 is 14 amino acids. Per the germline V gene, CDR1 is SGHDT and CDR2 is YYEEEE. V was clipped by 3 bases and J by 4 bases, with 10 bases between them. CDR3 coding DNA: TGTGCCAGCAGCTCCAGACAGTCCACCGGGGAGCTGTTTTTT. Translated, it gives CASSSRQSTGELFF.

This clone appeared a few times. The chain joins TRBV5-1 to TRBJ1-1; D is possibly TRBD1 (5 bases). Germline V gene lookup returns CDR1 SGHRS and CDR2 YFSETQ. This CDR3 is built from 14 residues. Trimming took 4 bases from V and 1 from J, leaving 11 bases between them. CDR3 region: CASSKIQGNTEAFF. The CDR3 bases are TGCGCCAGCAGCAAAATCCAGGGGAACACTGAAGCTTTCTTT.

The CDR3 bases are TGTGCCAGCAGCTTCGGACACAGCGATGAGCAGTTCTTC. Translating gives CASSFGHSDEQFF. V usage is TRBV5-4 and J usage is TRBJ2-1; tentatively, D is TRBD1 (5 bases). Deletions cut 2 bases from V and 8 bases from J, with 11 bases between. This CDR3 is built from 13 residues. Germline CDR1 is SGHNT and CDR2 is YYREEE (reference sequence). The entire variable domain, with the rest obtained from reference TRBV5-4 and TRBJ2-1, is as follows: ETGVTQSPTHLIKTRGQQVTLRCSSQSGHNTVSWYQQALGQGPQFIFQYYREEENGRGNFPPRFSGLQFPNYSSELNVNALELDDSALYLCASSFGHSDEQFFGPGTRLTVL.

The CDR3 here is CATITTVPSEKLFF. CDR3 DNA sequence: TGTGCCACAATCACGACGGTTCCTAGTGAAAAACTGTTTTTT. This chain links TRBV6-5 with TRBJ1-4; D not resolved. This CDR3 spans 14 amino acids. Trimming took 10 bases from V and 7 from J, leaving 19 bases between them. The germline V gene has CDR1 MNHEY and CDR2 SVGAGI.

The table lists this clone with a few counts. The chain recombines TRBV5-6 with TRBJ2-1; possible D gene TRBD1, 6 bases. CDR3 size: 15 residues. V lost 4 bases to trimming and J lost 4 bases, with 15 bases between them. In germline, CDR1 is SGHDT, CDR2 YYEEEE. The CDR3 coding sequence is TGTGCCAGCAGCCCGGTCCCACAGGGATACAATGAGCAGTTCTTC. It specifies CASSPVPQGYNEQFF.

This clone was detected a few times. V gene TRBV6-5 combines with J gene TRBJ2-5; D might be TRBD2 (6 bases). The CDR3 loop spans 14 amino acids. Trimming left V 6 bases short and J 4 bases short, with 15 bases between. Germline lookup yields CDR1 MNHEY and CDR2 SVGAGI. The CDR3 protein is CASRPARGLETQYF. In nucleotides, the CDR3 is TGTGCCAGCAGGCCCGCCCGGGGGTTAGAGACCCAGTACTTC.

This sequence joins TRBV5-1 and TRBJ1-2, with a possible D match to TRBD1 (6 bases). Trimming took 0 bases from V and 0 from J, leaving 9 bases between them. This CDR3 is 15 amino acids long. CDR1 is SGHRS, CDR2 YFSETQ, per germline. CDR3 sequence (DNA): TGCGCCAGCAGCTTGGCAGGGGCGACTAACTATGGCTACACCTTC. Translating it yields CASSLAGATNYGYTF.

This clone has just a few counts. The chain links TRBV9 to TRBJ2-1; no definite D call. This CDR3 contains 13 residues. Deletions cut 0 bases from V and 7 bases from J, with 8 bases between. The V gene's germline CDR1 is SGDLS and CDR2 YYNGEE. The CDR3 DNA is TGTGCCAGCAGCGTAGCCTCCCGGAATGAGCAGTTCTTC. Protein: CASSVASRNEQFF.

In this sample, this clone is medium-sized. The chain combines TRBV10-2 with TRBJ1-5, with D uncertain. Looked up from germline, CDR1 is WSHSY and CDR2 is SAAADI. The length of the CDR3 is 14 residues. V lost 3 bases to trimming and J lost 2 bases, with 8 bases between them. CDR3 in amino acids: CASSDLVGNQPQHF. CDR3 DNA sequence: TGCGCCAGCAGTGACCTCGTAGGCAATCAGCCCCAGCATTTT.

The genes are TRBV28 and TRBJ2-1; TRBD2 matches at 9 bases. The CDR3 totals 15 residues. J gave up 9 bases and V 7 bases, and 13 bases lay outside the gene matches. Germline V CDR1 and CDR2: MDHEN, SYDVKM. CDR3 DNA: TGTGCCAGCACAGACCTCGGACTAGCGAAAGCTGAGCAGTTCTTC. It is translated as CASTDLGLAKAEQFF.

The chain employs TRBV5-1 and TRBJ2-5, with D perhaps TRBD2 (5 bases). The CDR3 has 14 amino acids. V lost 5 bases and J 1 base, leaving 12 bases between the germline ends. Looked up from germline, CDR1 is SGHRS and CDR2 is YFSETQ. This CDR3 reads CASSPSAGQETQYF. As DNA, the CDR3 is TGCGCCAGCAGTCCATCGGCGGGCCAAGAGACCCAGTACTTC.

The chain links TRBV4-2 to TRBJ2-7; 11 bases line up with TRBD1. Germline CDR1 reads LGHNA; CDR2 reads YNFKEQ. This CDR3 has 16 residues. The junction had 7 bases not matched to a gene; V was cut back by 2 bases and J by 4 bases. This chain's CDR3 is CASSQLPGTGGYEQYF. The DNA of the CDR3 is TGTGCCAGCAGCCAACTCCCCGGGACAGGGGGGTACGAGCAGTACTTC.

The chain's CDR3 is CASGVGVRSEQYF. The CDR3 DNA is TGTGCCAGCGGGGTAGGGGTTCGTTCCGAGCAGTACTTC. The chain employs TRBV2 and TRBJ2-7; D perhaps matches TRBD1 (5 bases). The CDR3 consists of 13 residues. From germline, CDR1 is SNHLY and CDR2 FYNNEI. V gave up 8 bases and J gave up 6 bases, with 17 bases separating them.

This clone has a count of ten or more. CDR3 residues: CASSLERPGAGYEQYF. The DNA of the CDR3 is TGTGCCAGCAGCTTAGAGAGGCCGGGAGCAGGCTACGAGCAGTACTTC. This chain links TRBV7-2 with TRBJ2-7; D might be TRBD2 (6 bases). The CDR3 runs to 16 residues. Germline V CDR1 and CDR2: SGHTA, FQGNSA. With 1 base removed from V and 3 bases from J, the gap between germline ends came to 16 bases.

DNA for the CDR3: TGTGCCTGGAGCCCTGGGGCGCAAGGAAACACCATATATTTT. Translated: CAWSPGAQGNTIYF. The V call is TRBV30, the J call TRBJ1-3, with TRBD1 as a possible D gene (5 bases). V was cut by 3 bases and J by 4 bases, with 13 bases left in between. CDR1 is GTSNPN and CDR2 is SVGIG in the germline V gene (reference sequence). This CDR3 contains 14 residues. The full variable domain, completed using reference TRBV30 and TRBJ1-3, is SQTIHQWPATLVQPVGSPLSLECTVEGTSNPNLYWYRQAAGRGLQLLFYSVGIGQISSEVPQNLSASRPQDRQFILSSKKLLLSDSGFYLCAWSPGAQGNTIYFGEGSWLTVV.

This sequence joins TRBV19 and TRBJ2-3; maybe TRBD2 (6 bases). Trimming removed 4 bases from V and 0 bases from J, with 26 bases in between. Germline CDR1 LNHDA, CDR2 SQIVND (reference sequence). The CDR3 is 20 residues long. In DNA form, the CDR3 reads TGTGCCAGTAGTAAATTTTTGGGGGGAGGTCCCTCAACTAGCACAGATACGCAGTATTTT. Residues: CASSKFLGGGPSTSTDTQYF. The complete variable domain, with remaining parts taken from reference TRBV19 and TRBJ2-3, reads DGGITQSPKYLFRKEGQNVTLSCEQNLNHDAMYWYRQDPGQGLRLIYYSQIVNDFQKGDIAEGYSVSREKKESFPLTVTSAQKNPTAFYLCASSKFLGGGPSTSTDTQYFGPGTRLTVL.